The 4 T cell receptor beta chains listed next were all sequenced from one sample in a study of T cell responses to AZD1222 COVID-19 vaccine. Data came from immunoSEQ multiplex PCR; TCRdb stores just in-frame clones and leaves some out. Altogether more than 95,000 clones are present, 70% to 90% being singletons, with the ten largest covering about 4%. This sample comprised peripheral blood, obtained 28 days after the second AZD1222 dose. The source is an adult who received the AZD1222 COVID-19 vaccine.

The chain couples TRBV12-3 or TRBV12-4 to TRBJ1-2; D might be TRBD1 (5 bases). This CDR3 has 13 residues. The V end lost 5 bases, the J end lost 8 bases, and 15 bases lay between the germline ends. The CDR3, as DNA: TGTGCCAGCAGTCAGGGCCACCAAGGGGGCTACACCTTC. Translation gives CASSQGHQGGYTF.

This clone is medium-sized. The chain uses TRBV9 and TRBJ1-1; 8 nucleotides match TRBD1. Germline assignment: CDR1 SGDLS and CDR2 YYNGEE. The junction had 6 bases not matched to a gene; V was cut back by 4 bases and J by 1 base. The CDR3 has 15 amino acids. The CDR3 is CASSSRGHGNTEAFF. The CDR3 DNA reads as TGTGCCAGCAGCTCCAGGGGGCATGGGAACACTGAAGCTTTCTTT.

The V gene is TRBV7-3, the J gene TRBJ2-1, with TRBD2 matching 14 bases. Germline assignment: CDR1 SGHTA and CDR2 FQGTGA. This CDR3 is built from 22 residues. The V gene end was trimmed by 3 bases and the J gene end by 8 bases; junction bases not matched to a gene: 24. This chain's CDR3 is CASSFLFYSRTLRLAGGHEQFF. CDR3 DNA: TGTGCCAGCAGCTTTTTGTTTTATTCACGGACTTTAAGACTAGCGGGGGGGCATGAGCAGTTCTTC.

The CDR3 DNA is TGTGCCAGCAGCCCTTGGGGACAGGGGTTTAATTCACCCCTCCACTTT. Amino acids: CASSPWGQGFNSPLHF. This sequence joins TRBV14 and TRBJ1-6, with 10 bases matching TRBD1. Trimming at V came to 4 bases and at J to 6 bases, leaving 6 bases not matched to a gene. Germline CDR1 reads SGHDN; CDR2 reads FVKESK. This CDR3 comprises 16 residues. Drawing the rest from reference TRBV14 and TRBJ1-6, the complete variable domain is EAGVTQFPSHSVIEKGQTVTLRCDPISGHDNLYWYRRVMGKEIKFLLHFVKESKQDESGMPNNRFLAERTGGTYSTLKVQPAELEDSGVYFCASSPWGQGFNSPLHFGNGTRLTVT.